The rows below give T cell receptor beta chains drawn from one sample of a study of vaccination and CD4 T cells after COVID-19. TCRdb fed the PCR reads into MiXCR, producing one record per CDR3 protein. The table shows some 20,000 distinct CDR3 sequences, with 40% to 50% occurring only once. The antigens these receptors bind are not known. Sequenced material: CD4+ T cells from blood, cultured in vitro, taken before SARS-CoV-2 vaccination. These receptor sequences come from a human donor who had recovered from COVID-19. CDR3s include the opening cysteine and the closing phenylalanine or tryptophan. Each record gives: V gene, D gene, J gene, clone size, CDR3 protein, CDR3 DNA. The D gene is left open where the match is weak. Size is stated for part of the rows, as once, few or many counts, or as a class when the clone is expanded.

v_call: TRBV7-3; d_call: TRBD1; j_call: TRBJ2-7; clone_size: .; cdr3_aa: CASSPYSGTGVHEQYF; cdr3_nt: TGTGCCAGCAGCCCTTACTCCGGGACAGGGGTGCACGAGCAGTACTTC
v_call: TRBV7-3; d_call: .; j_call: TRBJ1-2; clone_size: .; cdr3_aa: CASSPKGPTGLDGYTF; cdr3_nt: TGTGCCAGCAGCCCAAAAGGACCGACTGGGTTGGATGGCTACACCTTC
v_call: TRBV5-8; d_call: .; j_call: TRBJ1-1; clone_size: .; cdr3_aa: CASSLGQRDSFF; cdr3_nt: TGTGCCAGCAGCTTGGGTCAGCGAGATTCGTTCTTT
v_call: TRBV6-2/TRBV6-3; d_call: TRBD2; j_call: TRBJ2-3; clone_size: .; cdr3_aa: CASRRGTSGGADTQYF; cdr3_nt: TGTGCCAGCAGAAGAGGGACTAGCGGGGGGGCAGATACGCAGTATTTT
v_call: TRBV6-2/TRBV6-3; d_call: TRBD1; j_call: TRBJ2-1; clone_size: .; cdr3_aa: CASSGRDRGRSGHYNEQFF; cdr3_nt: TGTGCCAGCAGTGGCCGGGACAGGGGACGTAGTGGGCACTACAATGAGCAGTTCTTC
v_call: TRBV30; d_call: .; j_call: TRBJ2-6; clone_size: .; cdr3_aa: CAWSPSRRAGANVLTF; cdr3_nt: TGTGCCTGGAGCCCCTCCCGCAGGGCTGGGGCCAACGTCCTGACTTTC
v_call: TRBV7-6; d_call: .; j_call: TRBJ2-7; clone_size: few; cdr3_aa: CASSHPDSRSYEQYF; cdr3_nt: TGTGCCAGCAGCCATCCAGACAGCCGATCCTACGAGCAGTACTTC
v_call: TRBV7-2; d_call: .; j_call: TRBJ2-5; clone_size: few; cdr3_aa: CASSLSTAQAGAQYF; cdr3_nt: TGTGCCAGCAGCTTATCTACGGCCCAAGCAGGGGCCCAGTACTTC
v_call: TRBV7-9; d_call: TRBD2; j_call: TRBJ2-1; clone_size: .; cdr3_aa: CASSLLNSAGLAGGHSEQFF; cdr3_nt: TGTGCCAGCAGCCTTTTAAACTCTGCGGGACTAGCGGGAGGGCACAGTGAGCAGTTCTTC
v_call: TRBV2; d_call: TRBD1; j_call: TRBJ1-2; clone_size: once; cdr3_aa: CASRREQGSYGYTF; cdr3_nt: TGTGCCAGCAGACGAGAACAGGGGAGCTATGGCTACACCTTC
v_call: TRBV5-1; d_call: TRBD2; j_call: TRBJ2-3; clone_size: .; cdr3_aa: CASSLRGVSTDTQYF; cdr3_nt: TGCGCCAGCAGCTTGCGGGGGGTTAGCACAGATACGCAGTATTTT
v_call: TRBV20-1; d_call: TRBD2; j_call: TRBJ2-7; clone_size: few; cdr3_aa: CSARDSGVYEQYF; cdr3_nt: TGCAGTGCTAGAGATAGCGGGGTCTACGAGCAGTACTTC